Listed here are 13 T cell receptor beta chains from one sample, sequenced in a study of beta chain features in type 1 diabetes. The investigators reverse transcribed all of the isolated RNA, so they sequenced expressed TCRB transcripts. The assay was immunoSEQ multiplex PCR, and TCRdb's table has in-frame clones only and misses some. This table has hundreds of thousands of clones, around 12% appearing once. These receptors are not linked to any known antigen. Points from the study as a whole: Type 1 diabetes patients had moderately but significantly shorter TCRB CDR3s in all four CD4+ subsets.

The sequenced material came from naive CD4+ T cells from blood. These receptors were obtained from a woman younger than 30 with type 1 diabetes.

The CDR3: CANGQGTARNHGYTF. The DNA for the CDR3 is TGTGCCAACGGACAAGGGACAGCCCGAAACCATGGCTACACCTTC. The chain has TRBV2 and TRBJ1-2; 7 positions match TRBD1. This CDR3 spans 15 amino acids. V lost 10 bases and J lost 6; bases outside the gene matches: 17. Germline V gene sequence: CDR1 SNHLY, CDR2 FYNNEI. Full variable domain (rest looked up from reference TRBV2 and TRBJ1-2): EPEVTQTPSHQVTQMGQEVILRCVPISNHLYFYWYRQILGQKVEFLVSFYNNEISEKSEIFDDQFSVERPDGSNFTLKIRSTKLEDSAMYFCANGQGTARNHGYTFGSGTRLTVV.

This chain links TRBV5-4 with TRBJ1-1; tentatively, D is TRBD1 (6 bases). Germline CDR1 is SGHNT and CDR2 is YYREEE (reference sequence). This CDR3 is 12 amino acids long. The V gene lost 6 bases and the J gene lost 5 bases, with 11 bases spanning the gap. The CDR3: CASTRGGTEAFF. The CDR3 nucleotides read TGTGCCAGCACCAGGGGTGGGACTGAAGCTTTCTTT.

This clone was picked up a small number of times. The CDR3 coding sequence is TGTGCCAGTAGTACCTACGGTGGGAGGTGGACAGATACGCAGTATTTT. Translation: CASSTYGGRWTDTQYF. This sequence joins TRBV19 and TRBJ2-3; a possible D gene is TRBD2 (6 bases). Deletions cut 4 bases from V and 3 bases from J, with 17 bases between. The CDR3 covers 16 residues. From germline, CDR1 is LNHDA and CDR2 SQIVND (reference sequence).

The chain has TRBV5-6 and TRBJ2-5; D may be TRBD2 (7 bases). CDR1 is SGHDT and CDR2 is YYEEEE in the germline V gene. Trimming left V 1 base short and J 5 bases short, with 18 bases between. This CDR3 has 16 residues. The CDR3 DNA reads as TGTGCCAGCAGCTTGACGAAATGGGAGGGGGGGGAGACCCAGTACTTC. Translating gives CASSLTKWEGGETQYF. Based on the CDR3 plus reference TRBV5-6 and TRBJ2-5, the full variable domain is DAGVTQSPTHLIKTRGQQVTLRCSPKSGHDTVSWYQQALGQGPQFIFQYYEEEERQRGNFPDRFSGHQFPNYSSELNVNALLLGDSALYLCASSLTKWEGGETQYFGPGTRLLVL.

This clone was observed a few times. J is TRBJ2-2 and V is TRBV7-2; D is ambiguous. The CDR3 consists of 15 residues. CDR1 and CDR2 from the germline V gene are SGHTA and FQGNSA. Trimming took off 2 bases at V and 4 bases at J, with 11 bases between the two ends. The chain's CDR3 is CASSLSSRGTGELFF. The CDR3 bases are TGTGCCAGCAGCTTATCGTCACGAGGCACCGGGGAGCTGTTTTTT.

CDR3 region: CASSSRVENTEAFF. Here the CDR3 DNA reads TGTGCCAGCAGCAGCAGGGTTGAGAACACTGAAGCTTTCTTT. The chain joins TRBV11-2 to TRBJ1-1; D perhaps matches TRBD1 (5 bases). Trimming stripped 5 bases from V and 1 base from J, with 11 bases between. The germline V gene has CDR1 SGHAT and CDR2 FQNNGV. The CDR3 contains 14 residues. Using reference TRBV11-2 and TRBJ1-1 for the parts outside the CDR3, the full variable domain is EAGVAQSPRYKIIEKRQSVAFWCNPISGHATLYWYQQILGQGPKLLIQFQNNGVVDDSQLPKDRFSAERLKGVDSTLKIQPAKLEDSAVYLCASSSRVENTEAFFGQGTRLTVV.

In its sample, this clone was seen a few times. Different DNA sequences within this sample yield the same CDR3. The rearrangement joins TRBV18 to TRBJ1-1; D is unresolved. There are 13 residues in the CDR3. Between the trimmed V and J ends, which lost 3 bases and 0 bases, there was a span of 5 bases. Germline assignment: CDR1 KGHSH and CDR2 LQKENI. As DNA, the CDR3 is TGTGCCAGCTCACCTGAGATGAACACTGAAGCTTTCTTT. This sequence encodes CASSPEMNTEAFF.

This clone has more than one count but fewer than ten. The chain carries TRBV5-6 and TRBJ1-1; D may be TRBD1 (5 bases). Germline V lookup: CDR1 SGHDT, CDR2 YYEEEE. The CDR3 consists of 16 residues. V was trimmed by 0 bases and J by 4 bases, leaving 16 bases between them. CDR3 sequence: CASSLAPTVGATEAFF. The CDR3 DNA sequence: TGTGCCAGCAGCTTGGCGCCGACAGTAGGGGCCACTGAAGCTTTCTTT.

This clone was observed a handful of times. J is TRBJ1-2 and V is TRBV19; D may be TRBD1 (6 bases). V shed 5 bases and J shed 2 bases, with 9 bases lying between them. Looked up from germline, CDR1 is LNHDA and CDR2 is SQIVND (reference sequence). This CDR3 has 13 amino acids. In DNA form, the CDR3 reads TGTGCCAGTAGTCCCGACAGGAACTATGGCTACACCTTC. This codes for CASSPDRNYGYTF.

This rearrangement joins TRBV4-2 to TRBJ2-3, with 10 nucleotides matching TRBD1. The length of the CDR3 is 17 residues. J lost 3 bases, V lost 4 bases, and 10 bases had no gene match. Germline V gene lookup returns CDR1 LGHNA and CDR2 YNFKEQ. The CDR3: CASSLKSSGQGTDTQYF. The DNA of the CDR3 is TGTGCCAGCAGCCTAAAGAGCTCGGGACAGGGGACAGATACGCAGTATTTT.

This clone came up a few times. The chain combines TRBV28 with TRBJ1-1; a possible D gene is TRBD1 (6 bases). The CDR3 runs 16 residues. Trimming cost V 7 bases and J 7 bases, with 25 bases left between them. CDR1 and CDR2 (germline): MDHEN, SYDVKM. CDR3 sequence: CASILDGQLGLDEAFF. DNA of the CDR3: TGTGCCAGCATCCTAGACGGACAGTTGGGGTTGGATGAAGCTTTCTTT.

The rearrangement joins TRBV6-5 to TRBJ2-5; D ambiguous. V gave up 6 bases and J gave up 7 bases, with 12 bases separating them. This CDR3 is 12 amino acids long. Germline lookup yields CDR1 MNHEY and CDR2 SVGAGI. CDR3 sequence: CASSDSVWTQYF. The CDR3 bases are TGTGCCAGCAGCGATTCGGTTTGGACCCAGTACTTC.

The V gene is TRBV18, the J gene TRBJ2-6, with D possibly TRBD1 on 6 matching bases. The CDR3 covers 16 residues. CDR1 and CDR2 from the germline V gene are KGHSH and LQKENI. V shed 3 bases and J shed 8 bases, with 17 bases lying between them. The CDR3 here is CASSPWIARGSNVLTF. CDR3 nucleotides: TGTGCCAGCTCACCCTGGATCGCCAGGGGTTCCAACGTCCTGACTTTC.